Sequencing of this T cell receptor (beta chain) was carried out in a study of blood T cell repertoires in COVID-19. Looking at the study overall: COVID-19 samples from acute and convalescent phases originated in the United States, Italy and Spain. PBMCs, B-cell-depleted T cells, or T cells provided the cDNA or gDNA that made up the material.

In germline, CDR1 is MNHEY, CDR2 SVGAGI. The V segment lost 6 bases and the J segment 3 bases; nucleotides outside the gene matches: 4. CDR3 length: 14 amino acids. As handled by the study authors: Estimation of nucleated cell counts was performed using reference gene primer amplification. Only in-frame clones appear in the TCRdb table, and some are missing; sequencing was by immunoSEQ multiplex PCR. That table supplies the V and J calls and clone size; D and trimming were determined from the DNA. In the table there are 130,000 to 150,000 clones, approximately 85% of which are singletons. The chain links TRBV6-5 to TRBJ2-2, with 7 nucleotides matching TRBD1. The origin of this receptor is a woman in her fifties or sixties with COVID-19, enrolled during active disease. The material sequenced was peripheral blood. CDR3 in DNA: TGTGCCAGCAGAAGACAGGGTGACACCGGGGAGCTGTTTTTT. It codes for CASRRQGDTGELFF.